Below, one TCR beta chain is given with its context. Its antigen remains unknown. This sample was included in a study of T cell responses to AZD1222 COVID-19 vaccine. Study-wide findings and caveats: Regions 160-218 and 743-854 dominated among vaccine-associated CD4 TCRs spanning spike. A mostly white British donor set with more females was recruited, and clonal diversity was possibly underestimated.

Profiling relied on immunoSEQ multiplex PCR, and the TCRdb table lists in-frame clones only, not all of them. The table has more than 95,000 clones, about 85% seen once. Germline V CDR1 and CDR2: GTSNPN, SVGIG (reference sequence). V gave up 0 bases and J gave up 9 bases, with 6 bases separating them. The CDR3 spans 11 residues. Sequencing was performed on peripheral blood, taken 28 days after the second AZD1222 dose. The V gene is TRBV30, the J gene TRBJ2-1, with D perhaps matching TRBD1 (6 bases). This receptor was taken from an adult who received the AZD1222 COVID-19 vaccine. CDR3 protein: CAWSVQGEQFF. CDR3 nucleotide sequence: TGTGCCTGGAGTGTACAGGGTGAGCAGTTCTTC.